The subject of this entry is one T cell receptor beta chain. Antigen specificity is unknown. This CDR3 region has 18 residues. Germline CDR1 SGHTA, CDR2 FQGNSA. Every CD8+ T cell subset underwent triplicate sorting at around 270,000 cells apiece. 5' RACE with UMI labels generated the TRB cDNA libraries. TCRdb re-called the 5' RACE reads and gives one entry per CDR3 protein, without DNA. The sample table includes more than 45,000 distinct CDR3 sequences. This entry belongs to a study of CXCR3-negative and CXCR3-positive naive CD8 T cells. Study results and caveats: Both naive subsets, CXCR3-negative and CXCR3-positive, displayed similar TRBV-TRBJ usage, unlike memory cells. The naive subsets expressed comparable surface CD5, and the authors inferred TCR strength from TRB CDR3 properties. When CXCR3-positive naive cells were set against CXCR3-negative naive cells, the former had more hydrophobic TRB CDR3s.

The receptor was derived from a human donor in good health. Some clones in this sample may be carry-over from other donors' samples. The V and J genes are TRBV7-2 and TRBJ2-5; TCRdb designates TRBD2, a call that cannot be tested without DNA. Material: naive CXCR3- CD8+ T cells from blood. As for subset: CD45RO-CCR7+CD27+CD95- naive CD8+ T cells lacking CXCR3 (TNR3-). CDR3 residues: CASSLLLAGNKYQETQYF.